This paragraph reports one T cell receptor (beta chain). Donors were grouped by their self-reported clinical history. Germline assignment: CDR1 LGHDT and CDR2 YNNKEL (reference sequence). The CDR3 has 18 amino acids. Losses at the gene ends were 0 bases for V and 3 bases for J; bases not matched to a gene: 6. The data stem from a study of blood T cell repertoires in COVID-19. Turning to the study itself: Specimens from acute and convalescent COVID-19 originated in the United States, Italy and Spain. From T cells, B-cell-depleted T cells, or PBMCs came the material, which was cDNA or gDNA.

Authors' data handling: It was from reference gene primer amplification that nucleated cell counts were estimated. Profiling relied on immunoSEQ multiplex PCR, and the TCRdb table lists in-frame clones only, not all of them. Clonal size and the V and J genes are those of that table, whereas D and trimming came from the DNA. The sample records 470,000 or so clones, around 90% being singletons. Sequencing used PBMCs or T cells enriched from blood (not recorded which). This chain connects TRBV3-1 (or the pseudogene TRBV3-2) to TRBJ1-3; 12 nucleotides align to TRBD1. The sequence came from a young woman with acute COVID-19. Here the CDR3 DNA reads TGTGCCAGCAGCCAAGAGGGGACAGGGGGCGGTTTTGGAAACACCATATATTTT. Its protein product is CASSQEGTGGGFGNTIYF.